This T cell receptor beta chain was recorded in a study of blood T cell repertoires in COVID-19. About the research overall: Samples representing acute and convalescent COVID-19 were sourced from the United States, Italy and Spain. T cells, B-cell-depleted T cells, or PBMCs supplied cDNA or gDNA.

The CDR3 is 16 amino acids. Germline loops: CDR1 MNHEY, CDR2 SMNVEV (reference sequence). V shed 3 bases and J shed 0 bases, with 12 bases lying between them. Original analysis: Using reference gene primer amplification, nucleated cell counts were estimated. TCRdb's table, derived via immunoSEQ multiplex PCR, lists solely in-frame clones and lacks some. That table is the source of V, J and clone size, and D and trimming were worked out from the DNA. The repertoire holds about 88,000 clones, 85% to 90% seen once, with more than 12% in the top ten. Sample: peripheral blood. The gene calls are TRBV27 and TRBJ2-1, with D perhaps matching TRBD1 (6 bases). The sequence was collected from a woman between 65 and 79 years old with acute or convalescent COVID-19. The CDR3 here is CASSFLTGSSYNEQFF. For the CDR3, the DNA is TGTGCCAGCAGTTTCTTAACAGGGTCCTCCTACAATGAGCAGTTCTTC.